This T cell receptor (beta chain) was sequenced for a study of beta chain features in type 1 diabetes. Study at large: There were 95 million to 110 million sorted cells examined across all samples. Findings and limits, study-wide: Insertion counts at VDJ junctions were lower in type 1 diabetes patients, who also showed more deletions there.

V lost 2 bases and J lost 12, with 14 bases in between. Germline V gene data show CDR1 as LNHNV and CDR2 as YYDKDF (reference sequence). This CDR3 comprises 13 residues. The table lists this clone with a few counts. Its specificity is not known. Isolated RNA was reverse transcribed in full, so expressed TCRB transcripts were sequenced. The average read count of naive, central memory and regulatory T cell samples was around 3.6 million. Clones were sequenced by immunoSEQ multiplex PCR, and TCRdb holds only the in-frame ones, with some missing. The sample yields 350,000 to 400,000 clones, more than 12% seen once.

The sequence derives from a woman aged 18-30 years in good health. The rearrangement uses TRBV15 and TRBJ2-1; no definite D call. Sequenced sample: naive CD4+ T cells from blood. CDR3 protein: CATSRPTSMWQFF. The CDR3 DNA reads TGTGCCACCAGCAGACCAACGAGTATGTGGCAGTTCTTC.